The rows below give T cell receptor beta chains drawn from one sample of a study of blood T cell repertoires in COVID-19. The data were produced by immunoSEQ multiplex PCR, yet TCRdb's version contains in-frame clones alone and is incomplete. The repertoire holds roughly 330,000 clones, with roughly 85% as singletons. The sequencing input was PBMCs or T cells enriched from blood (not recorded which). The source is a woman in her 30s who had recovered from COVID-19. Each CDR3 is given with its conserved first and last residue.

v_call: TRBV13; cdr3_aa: CASSLFGGQGIMNTEAFF
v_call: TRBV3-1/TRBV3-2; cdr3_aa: CASSQSHTQYF
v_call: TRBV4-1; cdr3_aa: CASSDGQGEKLFF
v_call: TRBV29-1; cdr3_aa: CSVEGSRGSEAFF
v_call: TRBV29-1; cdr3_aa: CSVVKGTVSTDTQYF
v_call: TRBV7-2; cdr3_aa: CASSLRVRDTQYF
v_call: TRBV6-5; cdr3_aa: CASSLEEGTGNTIYF
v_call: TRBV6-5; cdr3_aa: CASSRQGGDTEAFF
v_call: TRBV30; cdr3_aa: CAWRADRGSISPLHF
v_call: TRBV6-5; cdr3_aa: CASARGAGNTIYF
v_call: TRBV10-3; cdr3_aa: CASKQGTMNTEAFF
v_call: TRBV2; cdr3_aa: CASSRQGFETQYF
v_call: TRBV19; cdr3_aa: CASRRDRVQGLFF
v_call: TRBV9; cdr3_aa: CASSPPPGGGNTGELFF
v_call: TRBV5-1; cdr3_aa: CASSLTGGNTIYF
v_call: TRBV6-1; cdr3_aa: CASSALRVDSGNTIYF
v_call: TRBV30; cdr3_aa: CAWMDSYYGYTF
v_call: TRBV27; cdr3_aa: CASSGVMAMGETQYF
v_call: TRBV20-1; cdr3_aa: CSASLPRYNEQFF
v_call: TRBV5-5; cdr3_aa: CASSFRTSGGHGLYNEQFF
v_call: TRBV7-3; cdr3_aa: CASSAQGGAETQYF
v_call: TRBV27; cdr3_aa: CASSLFGGGSYGYTF
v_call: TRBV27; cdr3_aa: CASTQWGGRETEAFF
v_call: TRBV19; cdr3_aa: CASSKSATNEKLFF
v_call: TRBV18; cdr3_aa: CASSSSDTQYF
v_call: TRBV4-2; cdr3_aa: CASSQGGTGYTEAFF